What follows are 8 T cell receptor beta chains derived from one specimen sequenced in a study of a mutant IDH1 vaccine in newly diagnosed glioma. Clones were read by immunoSEQ multiplex PCR, and TCRdb kept only the in-frame ones, dropping some. The table shows roughly 64,000 clones, with roughly 74% occurring only once. Which antigens these TCRs recognize remains unknown. The time point denotes: week 35, safety follow-up. Doses consisted of 300 ug of mutant IDH1 20-mer peptide each, paired with topical imiquimod. The source was PBMCs, collected from a glioma patient whose treatment included an IDH1 peptide vaccine. The receptors stem from a man in his forties or fifties with glioma.

The chain joins TRBV7-9 to TRBJ2-7; TRBD2 might be the D (5 bases). Germline values: CDR1 SEHNR, CDR2 FQNEAQ (reference sequence). CDR3 length equals 13 residues. The ends were cut back, 5 bases at V and 4 bases at J, with 12 bases in the middle. The CDR3 sequence is CASSPDGGYEQYF. The CDR3 DNA sequence: TGTGCCAGCAGCCCAGACGGAGGTTACGAGCAGTACTTC.

The chain is built from TRBV13 and TRBJ1-3; a weak D match, TRBD1 (5 bases). The V and J ends lost 6 bases and 0 bases respectively, with 9 bases between them. CDR1 and CDR2 (germline): PRHDT, FYEKMQ (reference sequence). The CDR3 is 14 residues long. CDR3 bases: TGTGCCAGCAGTTTGGGGGGCTCTGGAAACACCATATATTTT. Translation: CASSLGGSGNTIYF. Using reference TRBV13 and TRBJ1-3 for the parts outside the CDR3, the full variable domain is AAGVIQSPRHLIKEKRETATLKCYPIPRHDTVYWYQQGPGQDPQFLISFYEKMQSDKGSIPDRFSAQQFSDYHSELNMSSLELGDSALYFCASSLGGSGNTIYFGEGSWLTVV.

This sequence joins TRBV14 and TRBJ2-6; D is unclear. Germline V lookup: CDR1 SGHDN, CDR2 FVKESK. The CDR3 contains 13 residues. Between the trimmed V and J ends, which lost 6 bases and 1 base, there was a span of 4 bases. The DNA for the CDR3 is TGTGCCAGCAGTGAGTCTGGGGCCAACGTCCTGACTTTC. Translating gives CASSESGANVLTF.

The chain uses TRBV10-2 and TRBJ1-1, with a possible D match to TRBD1 (5 bases). The CDR3 spans 13 residues. Germline values: CDR1 WSHSY, CDR2 SAAADI. V gave up 6 bases and J gave up 0 bases, with 8 bases separating them. The CDR3 nucleotides are TGCGCCAGCAGCGGGACGATGAACACTGAAGCTTTCTTT. Translated: CASSGTMNTEAFF.

This clone was recorded a few times. This sequence joins TRBV7-8 and TRBJ2-7, with a weak D call TRBD1 (6 bases). This CDR3 has 14 residues. V gave up 1 base and J gave up 3 bases, with 10 bases separating them. Germline CDR1 reads SGHVS; CDR2 reads FQNEAQ. The CDR3 nucleotides are TGTGCCAGCAGCTTAGAGGGGGTCGACTACGAGCAGTACTTC. Residues: CASSLEGVDYEQYF. The full variable domain, in which reference TRBV7-8 and TRBJ2-7 provide the parts outside the CDR3, is GAGVSQSPRYKVAKRGQDVALRCDPISGHVSLFWYQQALGQGPEFLTYFQNEAQLDKSGLPSDRFFAERPEGSVSTLKIQRTQQEDSAVYLCASSLEGVDYEQYFGPGTRLTVT.

The chain couples TRBV5-1 to TRBJ1-4; the match to TRBD1 covers 7 bases. Germline V gives CDR1 SGHRS, CDR2 YFSETQ. V was clipped by 4 bases and J by 5 bases; unmatched bases: 5. This CDR3 has 14 residues. CDR3 amino acids: CASSGDSFNEKLFF. The CDR3 nucleotides are TGCGCCAGCAGCGGGGACAGTTTCAATGAAAAACTGTTTTTT.

The chain has TRBV4-2 and TRBJ2-5; 8 bases align to TRBD2. J was trimmed by 6 bases and V by 0 bases; bases with no gene match: 9. CDR1 is LGHNA, CDR2 YNFKEQ, per germline. This CDR3 is 16 amino acids long. Here the CDR3 DNA reads TGTGCCAGCAGCCAAGAGGACGGGGGGGCCAAAAAGACCCAGTACTTC. This codes for CASSQEDGGAKKTQYF.

The J gene is TRBJ1-4, the V gene TRBV4-2; possibly TRBD1 for D (6 bases). Germline CDR1 LGHNA, CDR2 YNFKEQ. V gave up 0 bases and J gave up 7 bases, with 15 bases separating them. The CDR3 consists of 16 residues. The chain's CDR3 is CASSQDEGDKSEKLFF. CDR3 nucleotides: TGTGCCAGCAGCCAAGACGAGGGGGACAAAAGTGAAAAACTGTTTTTT.